These T cell receptor beta chains were read from a single sample in a study of blood T cell repertoires in COVID-19. Some clones are missing from TCRdb's copy, which holds only in-frame ones; the method was immunoSEQ multiplex PCR. The sample contains a few hundred thousand clones, more than 85% of which appear only once. Sample: PBMCs or T cells enriched from blood (not recorded which). The receptors stem from a woman between 25 and 40 years old who had recovered from COVID-19. The CDR3 runs from the conserved cysteine through the conserved F or W. The D gene is left open where the match is weak.

j_gene: TRBJ1-1; len: 13; v_gene: TRBV25-1; d_gene: .; CDR3aa: CASSAGEWNKAFF; CDR3nt: TGTGCCAGCAGTGCGGGAGAGTGGAATAAAGCTTTCTTT
j_gene: TRBJ1-3; len: 15; v_gene: TRBV9; d_gene: TRBD1; CDR3aa: CASSVGHRGGNTIYF; CDR3nt: TGTGCCAGCAGCGTAGGCCACAGGGGAGGAAACACCATATATTTT
j_gene: TRBJ2-7; len: 16; v_gene: TRBV3-1/TRBV3-2; d_gene: TRBD2; CDR3aa: CASSQAGLAGAYEQYF; CDR3nt: TGTGCCAGCAGCCAAGCGGGGCTAGCGGGGGCCTACGAGCAGTACTTC
j_gene: TRBJ1-1; len: 13; v_gene: TRBV24-1; d_gene: .; CDR3aa: CATSEAGGTEAFF; CDR3nt: TGTGCCACCAGTGAGGCAGGCGGGACTGAAGCTTTCTTT
j_gene: TRBJ1-2; len: 14; v_gene: TRBV11-2; d_gene: TRBD1; CDR3aa: CASSLAARGAGYTF; CDR3nt: TGTGCCAGCAGCTTAGCGGCCAGGGGGGCTGGCTACACCTTC
j_gene: TRBJ1-5; len: 15; v_gene: TRBV21-1; d_gene: .; CDR3aa: CAQQRGTGGHQPQHF; CDR3nt: TGTGCTCAGCAGCGGGGGACAGGGGGCCATCAGCCCCAGCATTTT
j_gene: TRBJ2-5; len: 14; v_gene: TRBV27; d_gene: TRBD2; CDR3aa: CASAPGLALETQYF; CDR3nt: TGTGCCAGCGCACCGGGACTAGCGCTAGAGACCCAGTACTTC
j_gene: TRBJ1-1; len: 16; v_gene: TRBV5-5; d_gene: .; CDR3aa: CASSLEVIGGGTEAFF; CDR3nt: TGTGCCAGCAGCTTGGAGGTTATCGGGGGAGGCACTGAAGCTTTCTTT
j_gene: TRBJ2-3; len: 14; v_gene: TRBV19; d_gene: .; CDR3aa: CASTTRQGTDTQYF; CDR3nt: TGTGCCAGTACCACCCGGCAGGGCACAGATACGCAGTATTTT
j_gene: TRBJ2-7; len: 15; v_gene: TRBV7-2; d_gene: .; CDR3aa: CASSPSAGIPYEQYF; CDR3nt: TGTGCCAGCAGCCCGTCGGCGGGAATTCCCTACGAGCAGTACTTC
j_gene: TRBJ2-7; len: 17; v_gene: TRBV18; d_gene: TRBD2; CDR3aa: CASSPLGLAGVLNEQYF; CDR3nt: TGTGCCAGCTCACCCCTGGGACTAGCGGGAGTCTTGAACGAGCAGTACTTC
j_gene: TRBJ1-5; len: 15; v_gene: TRBV6-1; d_gene: .; CDR3aa: CASSEGANSNQPQHF; CDR3nt: TGTGCCAGCAGTGAAGGAGCCAATAGCAATCAGCCCCAGCATTTT
j_gene: TRBJ1-3; len: 16; v_gene: TRBV19; d_gene: .; CDR3aa: CASSTGTSRAGNTIYF; CDR3nt: TGTGCCAGTAGTACTGGGACATCAAGAGCTGGAAACACCATATATTTT
j_gene: TRBJ1-1; len: 12; v_gene: TRBV28; d_gene: .; CDR3aa: CASEQGNTEAFF; CDR3nt: TGTGCCAGCGAGCAGGGGAACACTGAAGCTTTCTTT
j_gene: TRBJ1-5; len: 10; v_gene: TRBV6-5; d_gene: .; CDR3aa: CASYNQPQHF; CDR3nt: TGTGCCAGCTACAATCAGCCCCAGCATTTT
j_gene: TRBJ1-6; len: 15; v_gene: TRBV7-9; d_gene: TRBD1; CDR3aa: CASSGGQGINSPLHF; CDR3nt: TGTGCCAGCAGCGGAGGACAGGGGATTAATTCACCCCTCCACTTT
j_gene: TRBJ2-7; len: 15; v_gene: TRBV7-2; d_gene: TRBD2; CDR3aa: CASSPGGLAGGGQYF; CDR3nt: TGTGCCAGCAGCCCCGGGGGACTAGCGGGAGGGGGGCAGTACTTC
j_gene: TRBJ1-5; len: 13; v_gene: TRBV12-3/TRBV12-4; d_gene: TRBD1; CDR3aa: CASSGQGNQPQHF; CDR3nt: TGTGCCAGCAGTGGACAGGGCAATCAGCCCCAGCATTTT